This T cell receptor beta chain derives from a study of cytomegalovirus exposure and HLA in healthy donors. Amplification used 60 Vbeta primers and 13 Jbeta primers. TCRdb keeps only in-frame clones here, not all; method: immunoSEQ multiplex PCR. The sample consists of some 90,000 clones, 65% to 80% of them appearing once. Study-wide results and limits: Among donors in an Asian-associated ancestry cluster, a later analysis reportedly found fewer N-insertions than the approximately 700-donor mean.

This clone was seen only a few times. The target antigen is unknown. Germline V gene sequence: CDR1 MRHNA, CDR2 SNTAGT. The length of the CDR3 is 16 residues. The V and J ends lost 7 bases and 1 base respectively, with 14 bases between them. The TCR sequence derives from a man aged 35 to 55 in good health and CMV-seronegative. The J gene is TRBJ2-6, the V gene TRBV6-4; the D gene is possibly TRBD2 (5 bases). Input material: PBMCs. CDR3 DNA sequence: TGTGCCAGCACCGATCTGGGCGGGTCTGGGGCCAACGTCCTGACTTTC. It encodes CASTDLGGSGANVLTF.